The TCR beta chain described here comes from a study of T cells in narcolepsy. Study-level points and caveats: Comparing one patient's CSF and blood CD4+ clonotypes highlighted HCRT- and TRIB2-specific autoreactive clonotypes.

Note on this clone: Its antigen is unknown.

Only in-frame clones appear in the TCRdb table, and some are missing; sequencing was by immunoSEQ multiplex PCR. The data hold approximately 26,000 clones, with roughly 80% observed a single time. This clonotype originated in a human donor in good health. Specimen: memory (CD45RA-) CD4+ T cells from blood.

The CDR3 nucleotides are TGTGCCAGCAGTGACTCGCAGGGCGCTGAAGCTTTCTTT. This encodes CASSDSQGAEAFF. V usage is TRBV6-4 and J usage is TRBJ1-1, with D perhaps matching TRBD1 (5 bases). V was clipped by 0 bases and J by 6 bases, with 8 bases between them. Germline V gene lookup returns CDR1 MRHNA and CDR2 SNTAGT. This CDR3 is built from 13 residues.